One sample yielded the 3 T cell receptor beta chains listed below, sequenced in a study of tumor-infiltrating lymphocytes in primary liver carcinoma. DNA and RNA were both co-extracted from around 20-30 mg of bulk tissue that had not been sorted. Total RNA amounting to 450 to 500 ng was the source from which TCR beta cDNA was made with a constant-region primer. TCR beta libraries came from three nested multiplex PCR rounds using slightly modified ARM-PCR. In the first two PCR rounds, TRBV1-TRBV30 forward primers were paired with a C-beta reverse primer, and each round lasted approximately 10 cycles. Each CDR3 protein gets one entry after TCRdb re-called the multiplex PCR reads with MiXCR. The repertoire includes about 100,000 distinct CDR3 sequences, approximately 71% of them detected once, and roughly 10% sits in the top ten. Sequencing used liver tumor tissue from sampling region 5. Subset in this sample: tumor region T5, tumor centre. These receptor sequences come from a woman aged 60 to 75 with primary liver carcinoma and hepatitis B virus infection.

Points on this clonotype: A much larger clone differs from this one at a single base, so this may be a read error. This sequence joins TRBV6-5 and TRBJ1-6; weak D call: TRBD1 (5 bases). V lost 2 bases and J 2 bases, leaving 16 bases between the germline ends. The germline gives CDR1 MNHEY, CDR2 SVGAGI. The CDR3 has 18 residues. CDR3 amino acids: CASSYRAGSLPYNSPLHF. Written as DNA, the CDR3 is TGTGCCAGCAGTTACCGAGCAGGGAGCCTCCCCTATAATTCACCCCTCCACTTT.

In regard to this clonotype: One junction end does not reproduce the germline sequence, and a read error may be involved. The genes are TRBV4-1 and TRBJ2-6, with D tentatively TRBD1 or TRBD2 (5 bases each). The CDR3 spans 17 residues. Germline CDR1 is MGHRA and CDR2 is YSYEKL. The CDR3 protein is CASSQEGVGSEANVLTF. CDR3 in DNA: TGCGCCAGCAGCCAAGAGGGGGTGGGGTCTGAGGCCAACGTCCTGACCTTC.

The chain recombines TRBV11-2 with TRBJ2-1; D ambiguous. Germline V lookup: CDR1 SGHAT, CDR2 FQNNGV. Trimming took off 3 bases at V and 0 bases at J, with 15 bases between the two ends. The length of the CDR3 is 17 residues. CDR3 in amino acids: CASSFTPQKGSYNEQFF. As DNA, the CDR3 is TGTGCCAGCAGCTTTACCCCACAGAAGGGCTCCTACAATGAGCAGTTCTTC. Full variable domain (outside the CDR3, taken from reference TRBV11-2 and TRBJ2-1): EAGVAQSPRYKIIEKRQSVAFWCNPISGHATLYWYQQILGQGPKLLIQFQNNGVVDDSQLPKDRFSAERLKGVDSTLKIQPAKLEDSAVYLCASSFTPQKGSYNEQFFGPGTRLTVL.